This entry concerns a single T cell receptor (beta chain). The antigen is not known. Use of 60 Vbeta and 13 Jbeta primers characterized the PCR. Sequencing was performed with immunoSEQ multiplex PCR; in TCRdb, only in-frame clones are kept and a portion is missing. This sample yields tens of thousands of clones, of which around 76% are seen a single time; roughly 3.5% belongs to the top ten. The data stem from a study of cytomegalovirus exposure and HLA in healthy donors. Overall study results and limits: 15,000 to 20,000 TCR beta sequences were associated with HLA alleles at 0.05 false discovery rate in a later analysis. Apart from CMV serostatus, no immune exposure information was available. It was reported that the classifier diagnosed cytomegalovirus status with high specificity and sensitivity in both the original and validation cohorts.

V dropped 2 bases and J dropped 4; count of bases not matched to a gene: 14. The CDR3 has 17 residues. Germline CDR1 reads SGHRS; CDR2 reads YFSETQ. The sequence derives from a man aged 18 to 30 in good health and CMV-seronegative. The sample comprised PBMCs. V is TRBV5-1 and J is TRBJ2-5, with TRBD2 matching 7 bases. CDR3 nucleotides: TGCGCCAGCAGCTTTTATGGGGGGATAGCGGGTCCAGAGACCCAGTACTTC. As protein: CASSFYGGIAGPETQYF.